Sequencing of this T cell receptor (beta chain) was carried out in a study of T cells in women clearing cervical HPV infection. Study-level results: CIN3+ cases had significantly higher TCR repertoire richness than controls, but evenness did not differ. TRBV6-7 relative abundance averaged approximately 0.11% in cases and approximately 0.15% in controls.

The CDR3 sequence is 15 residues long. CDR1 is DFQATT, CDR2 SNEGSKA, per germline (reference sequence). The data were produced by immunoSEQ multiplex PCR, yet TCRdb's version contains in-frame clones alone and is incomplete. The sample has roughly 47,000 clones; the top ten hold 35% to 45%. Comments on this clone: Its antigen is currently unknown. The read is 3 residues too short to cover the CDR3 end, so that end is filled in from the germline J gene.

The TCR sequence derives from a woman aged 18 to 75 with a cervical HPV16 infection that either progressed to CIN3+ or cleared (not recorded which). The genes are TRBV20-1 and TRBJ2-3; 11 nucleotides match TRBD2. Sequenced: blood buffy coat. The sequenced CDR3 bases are TGCAGTGCTAGTAGCGGGGGGGCCGGTGAGTGGACG. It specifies CSASSGGAGEWT. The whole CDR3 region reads CSASSGGAGEWTQYF.